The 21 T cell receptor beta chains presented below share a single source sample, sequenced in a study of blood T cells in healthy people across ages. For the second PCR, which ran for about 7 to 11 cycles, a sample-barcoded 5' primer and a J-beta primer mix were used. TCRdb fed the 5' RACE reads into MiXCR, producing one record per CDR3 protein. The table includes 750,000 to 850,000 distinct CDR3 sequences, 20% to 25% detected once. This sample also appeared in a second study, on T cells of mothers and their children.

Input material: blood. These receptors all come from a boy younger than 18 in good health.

CDR3: CSVEANRYRMNTEAFF. CDR3 coding DNA: TGCAGCGTTGAGGCAAATCGTTACCGCATGAACACTGAAGCTTTCTTT. This chain links TRBV29-1 with TRBJ1-1, with unresolved D. The V gene lost 3 bases and the J gene lost 0 bases, with 17 bases spanning the gap. The V gene's germline CDR1 is SQVTM and CDR2 ANQGSEA. The CDR3 spans 16 residues.

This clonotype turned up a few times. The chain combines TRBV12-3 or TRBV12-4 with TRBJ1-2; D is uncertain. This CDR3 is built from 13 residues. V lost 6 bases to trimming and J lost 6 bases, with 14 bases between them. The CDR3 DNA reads TGTGCCAGCAGCCCATTCCGGACGGATGGCTACACCTTC. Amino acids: CASSPFRTDGYTF.

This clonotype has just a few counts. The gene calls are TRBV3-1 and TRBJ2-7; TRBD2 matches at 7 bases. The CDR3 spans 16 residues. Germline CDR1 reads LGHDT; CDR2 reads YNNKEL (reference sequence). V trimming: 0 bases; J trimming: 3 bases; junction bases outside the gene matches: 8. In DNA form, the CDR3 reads TGTGCCAGCAGCCAAGAAGAAATGAGCGGGAACTACGAGCAGTACTTC. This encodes CASSQEEMSGNYEQYF.

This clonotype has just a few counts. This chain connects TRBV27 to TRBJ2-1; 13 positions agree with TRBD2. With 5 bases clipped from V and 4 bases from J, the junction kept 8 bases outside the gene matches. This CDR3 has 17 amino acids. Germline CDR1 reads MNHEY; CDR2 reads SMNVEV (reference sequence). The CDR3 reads CASSPKTSGGTYNEQFF. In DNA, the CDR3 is TGTGCCAGCAGTCCAAAGACTAGCGGGGGGACTTACAATGAGCAGTTCTTC.

The CDR3 here is CSAPRASGSSDTQYF. CDR3 in DNA: TGCAGTGCTCCCCGGGCTAGCGGGAGCTCAGATACGCAGTATTTT. The chain uses TRBV20-1 and TRBJ2-3, with 10 nucleotides matching TRBD2. This CDR3 region has 15 residues. CDR1 DFQATT and CDR2 SNEGSKA come from the germline V gene (reference sequence). Germline trimming cut 5 bases from V and 4 bases from J; bases unmatched to any gene: 9.

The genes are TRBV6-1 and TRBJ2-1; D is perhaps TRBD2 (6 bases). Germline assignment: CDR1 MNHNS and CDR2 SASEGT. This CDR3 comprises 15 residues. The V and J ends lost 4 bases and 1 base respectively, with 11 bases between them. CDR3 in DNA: TGTGCCAGCAGTGCGGGACTTGCATCCTACAATGAGCAGTTCTTC. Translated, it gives CASSAGLASYNEQFF.

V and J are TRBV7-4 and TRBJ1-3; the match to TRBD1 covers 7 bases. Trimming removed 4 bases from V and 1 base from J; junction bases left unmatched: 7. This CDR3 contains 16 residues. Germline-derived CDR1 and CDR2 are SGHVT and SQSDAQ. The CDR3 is CASSCGTEFSGNTIYF. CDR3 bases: TGTGCCAGCAGCTGTGGGACAGAGTTTTCTGGAAACACCATATATTTT.

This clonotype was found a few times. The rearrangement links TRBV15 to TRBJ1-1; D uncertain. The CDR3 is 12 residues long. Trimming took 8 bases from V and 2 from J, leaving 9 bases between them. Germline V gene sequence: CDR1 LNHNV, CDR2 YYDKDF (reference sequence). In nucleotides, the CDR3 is TGTGCCACCGGCACCCCCAACACTGAAGCTTTCTTT. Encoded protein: CATGTPNTEAFF.

CDR3 nucleotides: TGTGCCAGCAGTGAGGGGACAGAATACTATGGCTACACCTTC. Protein: CASSEGTEYYGYTF. The chain combines TRBV25-1 with TRBJ1-2; 7 bases match TRBD1. Unmatched junction bases numbered 4, after V lost 3 bases and J lost 3 bases. The CDR3 extends over 14 amino acids. Germline CDR1 and CDR2: MGHDK and SYGVNS.

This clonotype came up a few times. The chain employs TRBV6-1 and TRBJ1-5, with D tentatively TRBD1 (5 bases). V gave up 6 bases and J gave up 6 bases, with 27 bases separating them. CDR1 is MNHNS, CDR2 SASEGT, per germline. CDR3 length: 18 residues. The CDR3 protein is CASSPAFGPGHVGQPQHF. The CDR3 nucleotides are TGTGCCAGCAGCCCCGCATTTGGTCCGGGGCACGTCGGTCAGCCCCAGCATTTT.

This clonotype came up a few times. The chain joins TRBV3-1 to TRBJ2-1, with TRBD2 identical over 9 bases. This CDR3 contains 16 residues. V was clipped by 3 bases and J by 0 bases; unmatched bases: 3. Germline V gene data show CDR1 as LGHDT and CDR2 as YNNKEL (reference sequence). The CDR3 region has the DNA TGTGCCAGCAGCCAGGCGACTAGCGGCTCCTACAATGAGCAGTTCTTC. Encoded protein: CASSQATSGSYNEQFF.

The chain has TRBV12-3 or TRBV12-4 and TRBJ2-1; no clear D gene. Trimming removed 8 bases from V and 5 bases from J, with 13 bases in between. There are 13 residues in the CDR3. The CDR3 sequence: CASARFMDNEQFF. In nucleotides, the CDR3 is TGTGCCAGCGCGCGGTTTATGGACAATGAGCAGTTCTTC.

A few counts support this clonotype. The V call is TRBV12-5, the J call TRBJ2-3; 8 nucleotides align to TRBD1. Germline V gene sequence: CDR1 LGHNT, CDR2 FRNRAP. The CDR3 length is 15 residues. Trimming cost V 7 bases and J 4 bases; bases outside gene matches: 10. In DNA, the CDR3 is TGTGCTAGTGCCCCCGGACAGGGTGGTGCAGATACGCAGTATTTT. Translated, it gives CASAPGQGGADTQYF.

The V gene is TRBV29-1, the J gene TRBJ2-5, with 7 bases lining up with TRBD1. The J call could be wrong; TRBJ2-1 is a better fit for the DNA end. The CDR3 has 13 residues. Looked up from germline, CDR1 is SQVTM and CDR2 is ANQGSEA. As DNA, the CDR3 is TGCAGCGTTGGGGGGACAGCTTACAATGAGCAGTTCTTC. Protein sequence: CSVGGTAYNEQFF.

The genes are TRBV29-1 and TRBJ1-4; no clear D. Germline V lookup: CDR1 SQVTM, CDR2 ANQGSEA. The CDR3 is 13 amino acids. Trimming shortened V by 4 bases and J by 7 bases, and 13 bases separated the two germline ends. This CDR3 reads CSVVVRESEKLFF. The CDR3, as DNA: TGCAGCGTTGTGGTGAGGGAGAGTGAAAAACTGTTTTTT.

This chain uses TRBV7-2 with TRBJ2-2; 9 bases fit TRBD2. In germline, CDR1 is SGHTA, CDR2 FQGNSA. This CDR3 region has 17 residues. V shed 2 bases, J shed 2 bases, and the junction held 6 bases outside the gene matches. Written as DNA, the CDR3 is TGTGCCAGCAGCTTAAATCCTAGCGGGGTCAACACCGGGGAGCTGTTTTTT. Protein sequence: CASSLNPSGVNTGELFF.

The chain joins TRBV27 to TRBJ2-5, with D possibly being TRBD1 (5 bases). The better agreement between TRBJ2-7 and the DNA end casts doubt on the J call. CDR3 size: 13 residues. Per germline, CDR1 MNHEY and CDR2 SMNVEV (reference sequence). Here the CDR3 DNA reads TGTGCCAGCAGTACCCCCAGGGAAGACGAGCAGTACTTC. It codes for CASSTPREDEQYF.

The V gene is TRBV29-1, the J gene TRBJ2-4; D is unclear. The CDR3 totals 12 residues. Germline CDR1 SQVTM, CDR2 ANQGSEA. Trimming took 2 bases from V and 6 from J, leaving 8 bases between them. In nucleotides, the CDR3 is TGCAGCGTTGAATCCCTGGGAAACATTCAGTACTTC. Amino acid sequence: CSVESLGNIQYF.

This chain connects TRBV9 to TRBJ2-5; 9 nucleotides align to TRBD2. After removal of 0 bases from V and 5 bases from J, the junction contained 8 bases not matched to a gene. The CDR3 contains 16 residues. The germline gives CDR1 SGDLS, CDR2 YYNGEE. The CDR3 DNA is TGTGCCAGCAGCGTAGGCCTAGCGGGATGGGGGGAGACCCAGTACTTC. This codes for CASSVGLAGWGETQYF. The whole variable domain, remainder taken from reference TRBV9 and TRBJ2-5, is DSGVTQTPKHLITATGQRVTLRCSPRSGDLSVYWYQQSLDQGLQFLIQYYNGEERAKGNILERFSAQQFPDLHSELNLSSLELGDSALYFCASSVGLAGWGETQYFGPGTRLLVL.

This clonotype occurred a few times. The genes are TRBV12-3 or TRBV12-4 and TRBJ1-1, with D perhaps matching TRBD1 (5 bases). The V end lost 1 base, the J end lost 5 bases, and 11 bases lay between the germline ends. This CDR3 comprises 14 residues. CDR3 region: CASSLGGGRTEAFF. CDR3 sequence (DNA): TGTGCCAGCAGTTTAGGGGGCGGAAGGACTGAAGCTTTCTTT.

The CDR3 region is CSVEDPTGAYEQYF. In DNA form, the CDR3 reads TGCAGCGTTGAAGATCCAACAGGGGCCTACGAGCAGTACTTC. The gene calls are TRBV29-1 and TRBJ2-7; TRBD1 agrees at 7 bases. Losses at the gene ends were 0 bases for V and 2 bases for J; bases not matched to a gene: 4. Germline V lookup: CDR1 SQVTM, CDR2 ANQGSEA. The CDR3 covers 14 residues.